This T cell receptor (beta chain) is drawn from a study of early T cells in non-severe SARS-CoV-2 infection. Using its own MiXCR run on the 5' RACE reads, TCRdb lists one record per CDR3 protein. The sample yields about 44,000 distinct CDR3 sequences, 23% seen once. The CDR3 is 15 amino acids. The junction had 11 bases not matched to a gene; V was cut back by 5 bases and J by 8 bases. Sequences were derived from whole blood, sampled at baseline. The clonotype comes from an adult who was a healthcare worker with PCR-confirmed SARS-CoV-2 infection or an uninfected control (not recorded which). The chain recombines TRBV12-3 or TRBV12-4 with TRBJ1-2, with 10 bases aligning to TRBD1. CDR3: CASSRAGTGAIGYTF. As DNA, the CDR3 is TGTGCCAGCAGTCGCGCCGGGACAGGGGCTATAGGCTACACCTTC.